In this sample, the clone carrying this T cell receptor beta chain turned up many times. What it binds is unknown. The entry originates in a study of blood T cells in healthy people across ages. Study results and limitations: Naive CD4+ cell counts and diversity both ran higher in long-lived than in aged donors.

Primed by a sample-barcoded 5' primer and a J-beta primer mix, a second PCR proceeded for roughly 6 to 12 cycles. A template-switch adaptor with 12 random nucleotides tagged each cDNA molecule. MiXCR was run by TCRdb on the 5' RACE reads, yielding one entry per CDR3 protein. The sample consists of some 700,000 distinct CDR3 sequences, 22% of them appearing once. The CDR3 is 15 residues long. V lost 5 bases to trimming and J lost 1 base, with 12 bases between them. CDR1 and CDR2 (germline): SGHAT, FQNNGV. The chain has TRBV11-2 and TRBJ2-1; D gene ambiguous. This clonotype was sampled from a man between 65 and 85 years old in good health. Sequencing input: blood. The chain's CDR3 is CASSPTGISYNEQFF. The CDR3, as DNA: TGTGCCAGCAGCCCCACTGGAATATCCTACAATGAGCAGTTCTTC. The complete variable domain, with remaining parts taken from reference TRBV11-2 and TRBJ2-1, reads EAGVAQSPRYKIIEKRQSVAFWCNPISGHATLYWYQQILGQGPKLLIQFQNNGVVDDSQLPKDRFSAERLKGVDSTLKIQPAKLEDSAVYLCASSPTGISYNEQFFGPGTRLTVL.